This note documents a single TCR beta chain sequence. In the original workflow: Reference gene primer amplification gave nucleated cell count estimates. Sequencing was performed with immunoSEQ multiplex PCR; in TCRdb, only in-frame clones are kept and a portion is missing. That table furnishes V, J and clone size, whereas the DNA furnished D and trimming. The sample carries tens of thousands of clones, over 75% recorded once. This entry is derived from a study of blood T cell repertoires in COVID-19. Study-wide background: Some COVID-19 samples were acute and others convalescent; all came from the United States, Italy and Spain. The cDNA or gDNA used as material had been derived from T cells, B-cell-depleted T cells, or PBMCs.

This CDR3 comprises 15 residues. Germline values: CDR1 LNHDA, CDR2 SQIVND (reference sequence). The V end was cut by 2 bases, the J end by 5 bases, with 12 bases between. V gene TRBV19 combines with J gene TRBJ2-2; TRBD1 might be the D (6 bases). The clonotype originates from a man aged 65-85 years with acute or convalescent COVID-19. Sequencing was performed on peripheral blood. The CDR3 region is CASSIFQGSTGELFF. The CDR3 DNA is TGTGCCAGTAGTATATTCCAGGGGAGTACCGGGGAGCTGTTTTTT.